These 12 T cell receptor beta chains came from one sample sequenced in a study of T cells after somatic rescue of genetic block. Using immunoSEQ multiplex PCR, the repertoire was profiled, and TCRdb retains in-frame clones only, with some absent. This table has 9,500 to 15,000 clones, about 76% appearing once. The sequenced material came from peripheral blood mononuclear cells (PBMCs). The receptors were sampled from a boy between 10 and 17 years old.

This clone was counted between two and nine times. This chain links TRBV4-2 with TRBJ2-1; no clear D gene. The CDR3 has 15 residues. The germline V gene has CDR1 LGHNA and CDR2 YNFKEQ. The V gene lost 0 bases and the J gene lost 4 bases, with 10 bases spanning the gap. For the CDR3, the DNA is TGTGCCAGCAGCCAAGACGTAACCGGGTACAATGAGCAGTTCTTC. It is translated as CASSQDVTGYNEQFF.

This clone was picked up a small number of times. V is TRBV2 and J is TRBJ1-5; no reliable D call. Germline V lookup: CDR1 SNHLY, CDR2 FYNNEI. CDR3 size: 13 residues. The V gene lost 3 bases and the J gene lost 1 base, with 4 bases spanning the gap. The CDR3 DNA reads TGTGCCAGCAGTGACTGGAGCAATCAGCCCCAGCATTTT. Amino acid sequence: CASSDWSNQPQHF.

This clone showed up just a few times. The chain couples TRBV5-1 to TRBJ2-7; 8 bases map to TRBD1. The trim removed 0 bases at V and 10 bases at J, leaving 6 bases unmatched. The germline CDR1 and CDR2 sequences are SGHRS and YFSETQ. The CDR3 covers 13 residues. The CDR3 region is CASSLGQGASQYF. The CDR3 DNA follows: TGCGCCAGCAGCTTGGGGCAGGGGGCAAGTCAGTACTTC.

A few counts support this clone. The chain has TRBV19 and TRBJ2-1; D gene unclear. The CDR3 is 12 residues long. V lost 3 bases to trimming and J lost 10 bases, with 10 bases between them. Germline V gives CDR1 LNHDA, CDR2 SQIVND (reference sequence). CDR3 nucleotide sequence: TGTGCCAGTAGTATCCACTTAGAGGAGCAGTTCTTC. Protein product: CASSIHLEEQFF.

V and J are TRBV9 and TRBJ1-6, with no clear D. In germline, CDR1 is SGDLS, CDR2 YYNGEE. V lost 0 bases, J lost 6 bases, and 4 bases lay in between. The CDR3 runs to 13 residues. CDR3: CASSVGTNSPLHF. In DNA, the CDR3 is TGTGCCAGCAGCGTAGGCACTAATTCACCCCTCCACTTT.

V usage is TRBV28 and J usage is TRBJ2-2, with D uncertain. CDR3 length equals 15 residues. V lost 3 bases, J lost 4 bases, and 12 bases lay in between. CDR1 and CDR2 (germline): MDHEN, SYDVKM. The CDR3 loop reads CASSFTPWVTGELFF. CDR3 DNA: TGTGCCAGCAGTTTCACCCCCTGGGTCACCGGGGAGCTGTTTTTT.

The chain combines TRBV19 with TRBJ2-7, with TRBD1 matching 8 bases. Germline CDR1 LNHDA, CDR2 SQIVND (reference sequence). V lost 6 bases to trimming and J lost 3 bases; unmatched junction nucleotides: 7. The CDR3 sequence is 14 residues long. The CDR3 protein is CASSFRGPNYEQYF. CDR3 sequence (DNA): TGTGCCAGTAGCTTCAGGGGGCCCAACTACGAGCAGTACTTC.

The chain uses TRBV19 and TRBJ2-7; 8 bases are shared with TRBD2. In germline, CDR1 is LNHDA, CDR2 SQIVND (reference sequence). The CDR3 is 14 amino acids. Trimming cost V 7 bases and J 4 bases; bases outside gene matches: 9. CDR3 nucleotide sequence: TGTGCCAGTAAAGGCAGCGGGAGTTGGTACGAGCAGTACTTC. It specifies CASKGSGSWYEQYF.

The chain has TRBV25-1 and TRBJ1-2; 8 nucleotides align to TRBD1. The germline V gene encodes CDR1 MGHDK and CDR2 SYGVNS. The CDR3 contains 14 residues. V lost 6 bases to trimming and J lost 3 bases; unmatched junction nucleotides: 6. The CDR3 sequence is CASRARQGHYGYTF. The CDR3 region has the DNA TGTGCCAGCAGAGCGAGACAGGGGCACTATGGCTACACCTTC.

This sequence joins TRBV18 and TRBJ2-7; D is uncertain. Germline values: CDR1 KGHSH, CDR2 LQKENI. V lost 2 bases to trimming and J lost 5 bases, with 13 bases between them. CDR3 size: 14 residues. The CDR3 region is CASSPTRVIDEQYF. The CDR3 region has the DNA TGTGCCAGCTCACCAACCCGGGTGATCGACGAGCAGTACTTC. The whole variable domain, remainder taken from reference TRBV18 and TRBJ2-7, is NAGVMQNPRHLVRRRGQEARLRCSPMKGHSHVYWYRQLPEEGLKFMVYLQKENIIDESGMPKERFSAEFPKEGPSILRIQQVVRGDSAAYFCASSPTRVIDEQYFGPGTRLTVT.

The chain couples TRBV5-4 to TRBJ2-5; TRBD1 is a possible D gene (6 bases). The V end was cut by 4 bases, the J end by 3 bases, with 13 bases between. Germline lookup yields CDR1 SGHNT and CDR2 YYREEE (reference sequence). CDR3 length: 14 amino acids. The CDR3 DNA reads TGTGCCAGCAGCCAACAGGGTAGGGAAGAGACCCAGTACTTC. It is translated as CASSQQGREETQYF.

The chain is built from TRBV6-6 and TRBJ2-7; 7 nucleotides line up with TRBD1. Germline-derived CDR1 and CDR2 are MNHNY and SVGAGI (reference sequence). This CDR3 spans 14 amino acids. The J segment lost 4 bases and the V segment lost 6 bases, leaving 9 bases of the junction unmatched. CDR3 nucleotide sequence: TGTGCCAGCAGGACCGGGACAGTACCTTACGAGCAGTACTTC. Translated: CASRTGTVPYEQYF.